The 32 T cell receptor beta chains listed next were all sequenced from one sample in a study of PD-L1 blockade in urothelial cancer. Method: immunoSEQ multiplex PCR; TCRdb's copy keeps in-frame clones and lacks some. This table holds around 30,000 clones, 79% found once. Time point denoted: peripheral blood 6 weeks after treatment start. The starting material was PBMCs, obtained around atezolizumab (anti-PD-L1) treatment. The receptors were gathered from a man in his sixties or seventies with urothelial cancer.

The chain carries TRBV18 and TRBJ2-3; D is uncertain. The CDR3 covers 16 residues. CDR1 and CDR2 from the germline V gene are KGHSH and LQKENI. Trimming pared 2 bases from V and 5 bases from J, leaving 17 bases between. CDR3: CASSPFPSGVGDTQYF. The CDR3 bases are TGTGCCAGCTCACCATTCCCCTCCGGAGTGGGAGATACGCAGTATTTT. Filled out from reference TRBV18 and TRBJ2-3, the complete variable domain reads NAGVMQNPRHLVRRRGQEARLRCSPMKGHSHVYWYRQLPEEGLKFMVYLQKENIIDESGMPKERFSAEFPKEGPSILRIQQVVRGDSAAYFCASSPFPSGVGDTQYFGPGTRLTVL.

V usage is TRBV18 and J usage is TRBJ2-7, with 12 positions matching TRBD2. Germline loops: CDR1 KGHSH, CDR2 LQKENI. The CDR3 runs to 14 residues. Trimming at V came to 6 bases and at J to 2 bases, leaving 2 bases not matched to a gene. This CDR3 is CASSRTSGTYEQYF. CDR3 DNA sequence: TGTGCCAGCTCGAGGACTAGCGGGACCTACGAGCAGTACTTC.

By frequency in the sample, this clone is medium-sized. The chain employs TRBV11-3 and TRBJ2-1, with TRBD2 matching over 8 bases. V dropped 0 bases and J dropped 9; count of bases not matched to a gene: 10. Germline V CDR1 and CDR2: SGHNT, YENEEA. The CDR3 loop spans 16 amino acids. The CDR3 nucleotides are TGTGCCAGCAGCTTAGATAGAAGCGGGAGAGGGGTTGAGCAGTTCTTC. Translation: CASSLDRSGRGVEQFF.

This rearrangement joins TRBV28 to TRBJ2-5, with 10 nucleotides matching TRBD2. The CDR3 extends over 17 amino acids. Germline values: CDR1 MDHEN, CDR2 SYDVKM. V lost 3 bases, J lost 4 bases, and 11 bases stayed unmatched. CDR3 sequence reads: CASSFLAGASLGETQYF. DNA of the CDR3: TGTGCCAGCAGTTTTCTAGCGGGGGCCTCCCTAGGAGAGACCCAGTACTTC.

The V gene is TRBV5-1, the J gene TRBJ1-1; 10 bases fit TRBD1. CDR1 and CDR2 (germline): SGHRS, YFSETQ. V was clipped by 1 base and J by 1 base; unmatched bases: 10. The CDR3 extends over 18 amino acids. The CDR3 reads CASSLRPGTGAGNTEAFF. The CDR3 nucleotides read TGCGCCAGCAGCTTGCGTCCCGGGACAGGGGCGGGGAACACTGAAGCTTTCTTT.

The chain joins TRBV7-9 to TRBJ2-1, with D perhaps matching TRBD1 (5 bases). The germline V gene has CDR1 SEHNR and CDR2 FQNEAQ (reference sequence). This CDR3 is built from 17 residues. Trimming took 4 bases from V and 1 from J, leaving 17 bases between them. CDR3 loop: CASSYRTYERSYNEQFF. The DNA for the CDR3 is TGTGCCAGCAGCTACAGGACCTATGAAAGATCCTACAATGAGCAGTTCTTC.

This clone showed up just a few times. Germline and junction disagree at one end, which may indicate a read error. The CDR3 sequence: CASSRDRTGAHF. The CDR3 DNA sequence: TGTGCCAGCAGCCGAGATAGGACAGGGGCTCACTTC. This chain joins TRBV2 and TRBJ2-7; 9 bases are shared with TRBD1. Germline values: CDR1 SNHLY, CDR2 FYNNEI. The CDR3 has 12 amino acids.

This chain joins TRBV7-2 and TRBJ2-2, with TRBD2 identical over 11 bases. The CDR3 contains 19 residues. J was trimmed by 0 bases and V by 5 bases; bases with no gene match: 11. Per the germline V gene, CDR1 is SGHTA and CDR2 is FQGNSA. CDR3 loop: CASSLSGTSGATNTGELFF. The CDR3 region has the DNA TGTGCCAGCAGCCTCAGCGGGACTAGCGGCGCCACGAACACCGGGGAGCTGTTTTTT.

DNA of the CDR3: TGCGCCAGCAGCCCGAGACAGGACGCCCGGGAACTGTTTTTT. Its protein product is CASSPRQDARELFF. The gene calls are TRBV4-1 and TRBJ1-4, with a weak D call TRBD1 (6 bases). This CDR3 is built from 14 residues. Trimming took 4 bases from V and 12 from J, leaving 18 bases between them. The germline gives CDR1 MGHRA, CDR2 YSYEKL.

J is TRBJ1-4 and V is TRBV6-1, with 8 bases fitting TRBD1. CDR3 size: 14 residues. V was clipped by 8 bases and J by 7 bases; unmatched bases: 9. In germline, CDR1 is MNHNS, CDR2 SASEGT. CDR3 sequence (DNA): TGTGCCAGCCACAGGGGGGGGCCCGGTGAAAAACTGTTTTTT. It encodes CASHRGGPGEKLFF.

The genes are TRBV29-1 and TRBJ2-1; 7 nucleotides line up with TRBD2. The germline CDR1 and CDR2 sequences are SQVTM and ANQGSEA. The CDR3 has 13 residues. The V gene end was trimmed by 7 bases and the J gene end by 12 bases; junction bases not matched to a gene: 15. The CDR3 loop is CSASGTSWRGQFF. In DNA form, the CDR3 reads TGCAGCGCCAGCGGGACTTCTTGGCGCGGGCAGTTCTTC.

The rearrangement joins TRBV7-2 to TRBJ2-1; a possible D gene is TRBD1 (6 bases). There are 13 residues in the CDR3. Germline-derived CDR1 and CDR2 are SGHTA and FQGNSA. Trimming removed 4 bases from V and 9 bases from J, with 13 bases in between. The CDR3 DNA is TGTGCCAGCAGCTCGCCAGGGGAAGGTGAGCAGTTCTTC. Residues: CASSSPGEGEQFF.

The J gene is TRBJ2-5, the V gene TRBV15; perhaps TRBD2 as D (6 bases). The V gene lost 4 bases and the J gene lost 5 bases, with 11 bases spanning the gap. Germline lookup yields CDR1 LNHNV and CDR2 YYDKDF (reference sequence). CDR3 size: 13 residues. The CDR3 here is CATSMAGSETQYF. CDR3 DNA: TGTGCCACCAGCATGGCGGGAAGCGAGACCCAGTACTTC.

The J gene is TRBJ1-3, the V gene TRBV9, with D possibly TRBD1 on 6 matching bases. There are 16 residues in the CDR3. Germline-derived CDR1 and CDR2 are SGDLS and YYNGEE. V gave up 0 bases and J gave up 2 bases, with 12 bases separating them. CDR3 protein: CASSVGSQGTGNTIYF. The CDR3 nucleotides are TGTGCCAGCAGCGTAGGGTCACAGGGAACTGGAAACACCATATATTTT.

The chain joins TRBV19 to TRBJ2-1; D might be TRBD2 (6 bases). CDR1 is LNHDA and CDR2 is SQIVND in the germline V gene (reference sequence). The CDR3 spans 17 residues. V lost 1 base to trimming and J lost 4 bases, with 17 bases between them. The CDR3 DNA sequence: TGTGCCAGTAGTATAGGGGGGGTCCTTCCAAGATACAATGAGCAGTTCTTC. This encodes CASSIGGVLPRYNEQFF.

The chain combines TRBV6-5 with TRBJ2-2; D is unclear. V dropped 0 bases and J dropped 3 bases, with 5 bases sitting between them. This CDR3 contains 14 residues. Germline loops: CDR1 MNHEY, CDR2 SVGAGI. The DNA for the CDR3 is TGTGCCAGCAGTTACTCTCCGGACACCGGGGAGCTGTTTTTT. Residues: CASSYSPDTGELFF.

V and J are TRBV5-8 and TRBJ2-5; 8 bases align to TRBD1. V lost 0 bases to trimming and J lost 1 base; unmatched junction nucleotides: 5. The CDR3 is 16 amino acids. The germline CDR1 and CDR2 sequences are SGHTS and YDEGEE. The CDR3 loop is CASSLEDRVPQETQYF. CDR3 bases: TGTGCCAGCAGCTTGGAGGACAGGGTTCCCCAAGAGACCCAGTACTTC.

This clone was picked up a small number of times. This chain joins TRBV2 and TRBJ1-2; perhaps TRBD1 as D (5 bases). The CDR3 extends over 13 amino acids. Trimming removed 3 bases at V and 4 bases at J, with 9 bases between. The germline V gene encodes CDR1 SNHLY and CDR2 FYNNEI. The CDR3, as DNA: TGTGCCAGCAGTGACAGGGTCGGCTATGGCTACACCTTC. Translated, it gives CASSDRVGYGYTF.

V gene TRBV7-9 combines with J gene TRBJ1-1, with 7 bases lining up with TRBD1. CDR3 length: 15 amino acids. CDR1 and CDR2 (germline): SEHNR, FQNEAQ (reference sequence). V was pared by 8 bases and J by 5 bases, with 14 bases of the junction left unmatched. The CDR3 DNA reads as TGTGCCAGCTCTTTTCGAGACAGGGTAAATACTGAAGCTTTCTTT. Its translation is CASSFRDRVNTEAFF.

Note on this clone: The same CDR3 is also encoded by other DNA sequences in this sample. The chain is built from TRBV5-4 and TRBJ2-2; 9 bases are a match to TRBD1. After removal of 5 bases from V and 7 bases from J, the junction contained 9 bases not matched to a gene. The CDR3 has 15 residues. Germline V gene sequence: CDR1 SGHNT, CDR2 YYREEE (reference sequence). The CDR3 DNA sequence: TGTGCCAGCAGTTTCGGGACAGGGTCTAGCGGGGAGCTGTTTTTT. Protein product: CASSFGTGSSGELFF.

The J gene is TRBJ2-6, the V gene TRBV5-1, with 8 bases lining up with TRBD1. V dropped 3 bases and J dropped 7; count of bases not matched to a gene: 9. There are 16 residues in the CDR3. Germline V lookup: CDR1 SGHRS, CDR2 YFSETQ. The CDR3 reads CASSSQPGGAANVLTF. In DNA, the CDR3 is TGCGCCAGCAGCTCCCAGCCAGGGGGCGCTGCCAACGTCCTGACTTTC.

About this clone itself: The junction shows a germline mismatch at one end, possibly a read error. The rearrangement joins TRBV19 to TRBJ1-1; D is perhaps TRBD1 (5 bases). The length of the CDR3 is 12 residues. Germline CDR1 and CDR2: LNHDA and SQIVND (reference sequence). CDR3 sequence: CASSIAQGGTQF. DNA of the CDR3: TGTGCCAGTAGTATAGCCCAGGGAGGGACCCAATTT. Combining the CDR3 with reference TRBV19 and TRBJ1-1 gives the whole variable domain DGGITQSPKYLFRKEGQNVTLSCEQNLNHDAMYWYRQDPGQGLRLIYYSQIVNDFQKGDIAEGYSVSREKKESFPLTVTSAQKNPTAFYLCASSIAQGGTQFGQGTRLTVV.

This clone was picked up one time. V usage is TRBV7-9 and J usage is TRBJ1-4, with 7 bases identical to TRBD1. After removal of 4 bases from V and 0 bases from J, the junction contained 11 bases not matched to a gene. The CDR3 is made up of 18 amino acids. Germline assignment: CDR1 SEHNR and CDR2 FQNEAQ (reference sequence). The CDR3 sequence: CASSWPPGQKATNEKLFF. The CDR3 DNA follows: TGTGCCAGCAGCTGGCCCCCGGGACAGAAAGCAACTAATGAAAAACTGTTTTTT.

This clone occurred a few times. V is TRBV4-1 and J is TRBJ2-4, with TRBD1 matching over 9 bases. Trimming removed 4 bases from V and 9 bases from J; junction bases left unmatched: 13. CDR1 and CDR2 from the germline V gene are MGHRA and YSYEKL. The CDR3 runs 16 residues. The CDR3 sequence is CASSLPEGDRAGIQYF. CDR3 nucleotide sequence: TGCGCCAGCAGCCTTCCCGAAGGGGACAGGGCGGGCATTCAGTACTTC.

This rearrangement joins TRBV7-2 to TRBJ2-3; 12 bases line up with TRBD2. The germline V gene encodes CDR1 SGHTA and CDR2 FQGNSA. The junction had 7 bases not matched to a gene; V was cut back by 5 bases and J by 4 bases. There are 16 residues in the CDR3. The CDR3 coding sequence is TGTGCCAGCAGCAGGGCTAGCGGGGGGGTGGCAGATACGCAGTATTTT. This codes for CASSRASGGVADTQYF.

This chain uses TRBV6-5 with TRBJ1-1; tentative D call: TRBD1 (6 bases). The CDR3 totals 14 residues. The germline V and J ends were trimmed by 4 bases and 5 bases, with 14 bases remaining between them. Germline V lookup: CDR1 MNHEY, CDR2 SVGAGI. CDR3 residues: CASSSRGGWTEAFF. As DNA, the CDR3 is TGTGCCAGCAGTTCAAGGGGGGGGTGGACTGAAGCTTTCTTT.

V and J are TRBV19 and TRBJ2-5; a weak D match, TRBD2 (6 bases). The germline V gene has CDR1 LNHDA and CDR2 SQIVND (reference sequence). Trimming left V 7 bases short and J 5 bases short, with 17 bases between. This CDR3 is built from 14 residues. The CDR3 DNA reads TGTGCCAGTACCCCCCCTGGGGCGGGGGAGACCCAGTACTTC. It yields the protein CASTPPGAGETQYF.

By share, this clone ranks as medium-sized. The chain combines TRBV27 with TRBJ1-6; 10 bases match TRBD1. This CDR3 has 17 amino acids. CDR1 is MNHEY and CDR2 is SMNVEV in the germline V gene (reference sequence). With 0 bases clipped from V and 6 bases from J, the junction kept 5 bases outside the gene matches. CDR3 residues: CASSLSIGTGANSPLHF. The CDR3 region has the DNA TGTGCCAGCAGTTTATCGATAGGGACAGGGGCTAATTCACCCCTCCACTTT.

This clone was observed a handful of times. This chain connects TRBV4-1 to TRBJ1-2; 7 bases match TRBD1. V trimming: 2 bases; J trimming: 8 bases; junction bases outside the gene matches: 14. The length of the CDR3 is 16 residues. Germline V gene sequence: CDR1 MGHRA, CDR2 YSYEKL. The CDR3 sequence: CASSQLFDRESSGYTF. The CDR3 DNA reads as TGCGCCAGCAGCCAACTTTTCGACAGGGAAAGTTCAGGCTACACCTTC.

CDR3 bases: TGTGCCAGCACCTCCGGGGGGGGAAACACTGAAGCTTTCTTT. It yields the protein CASTSGGGNTEAFF. The rearrangement links TRBV2 to TRBJ1-1; D perhaps matches TRBD1 (5 bases). CDR1 SNHLY and CDR2 FYNNEI come from the germline V gene. The CDR3 length is 14 residues. V was pared by 7 bases and J by 2 bases, with 14 bases between.

The chain links TRBV4-3 to TRBJ1-2; 8 bases agree with TRBD1. CDR1 is LGHNA and CDR2 is YSLEER in the germline V gene. Unmatched junction bases numbered 8, after V lost 0 bases and J lost 5 bases. This CDR3 spans 16 amino acids. CDR3 bases: TGCGCCAGCAGCCAAGACAGGGGGCGTGGGTTTTATGGCTACACCTTC. It yields the protein CASSQDRGRGFYGYTF.

The rearrangement links TRBV4-1 to TRBJ2-7, with D unresolved. This CDR3 has 15 residues. Germline values: CDR1 MGHRA, CDR2 YSYEKL. Trimming stripped 0 bases from V and 0 bases from J, with 9 bases between. The CDR3 loop reads CASSQDSLPSYEQYF. In nucleotides, the CDR3 is TGCGCCAGCAGCCAAGATAGTCTCCCCTCCTACGAGCAGTACTTC.